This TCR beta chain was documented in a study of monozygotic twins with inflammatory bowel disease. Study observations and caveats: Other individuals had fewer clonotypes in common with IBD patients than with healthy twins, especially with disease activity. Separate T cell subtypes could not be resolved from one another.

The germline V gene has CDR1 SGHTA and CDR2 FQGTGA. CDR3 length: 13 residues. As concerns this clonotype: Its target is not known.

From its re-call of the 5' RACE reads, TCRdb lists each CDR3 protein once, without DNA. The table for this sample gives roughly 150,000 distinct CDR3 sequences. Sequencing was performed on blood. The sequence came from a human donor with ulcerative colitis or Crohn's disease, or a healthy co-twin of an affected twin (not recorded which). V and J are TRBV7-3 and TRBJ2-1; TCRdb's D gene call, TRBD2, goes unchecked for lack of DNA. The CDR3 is CASSAGTSFEQFF.